The clone carrying this T cell receptor beta chain is categorized as medium-sized. Here immunoSEQ multiplex PCR was the method, and the copy in TCRdb shows in-frame clones only, minus some. This sample has approximately 88,000 clones; roughly 84% occur once, and the top ten carry 12%. The source of the sample is a study of cytomegalovirus exposure and HLA in healthy donors. The CDR3 spans 17 residues. Germline V CDR1 and CDR2: SGHRS, YFSETQ. After removal of 0 bases from V and 2 bases from J, the junction contained 7 bases not matched to a gene. This sequence was found in a woman between 18 and 29 years old in good health and CMV-seropositive. The sequenced sample was PBMCs. This sequence joins TRBV5-1 and TRBJ2-7, with 11 positions matching TRBD2. The CDR3 sequence: CASSLGPSGGLTYEQYF. The CDR3 nucleotides read TGCGCCAGCAGCTTGGGGCCTAGCGGGGGGTTAACCTACGAGCAGTACTTC.